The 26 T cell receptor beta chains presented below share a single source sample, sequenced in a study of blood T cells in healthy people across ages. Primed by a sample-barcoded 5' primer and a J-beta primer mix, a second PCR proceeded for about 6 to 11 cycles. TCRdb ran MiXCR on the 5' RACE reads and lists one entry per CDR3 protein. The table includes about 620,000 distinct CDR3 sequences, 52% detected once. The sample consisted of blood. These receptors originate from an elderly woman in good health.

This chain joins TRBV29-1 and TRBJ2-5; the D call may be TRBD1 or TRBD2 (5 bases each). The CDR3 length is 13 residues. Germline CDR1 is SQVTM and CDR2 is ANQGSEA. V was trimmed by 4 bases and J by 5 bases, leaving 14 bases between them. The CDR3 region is CSVVGTQGETQYF. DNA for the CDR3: TGCAGCGTTGTGGGGACGCAGGGTGAGACCCAGTACTTC.

CDR3 protein: CATSDPTSVEEKLFF. The CDR3 coding sequence is TGTGCCACCAGTGACCCGACTTCGGTTGAGGAAAAACTGTTTTTT. This chain joins TRBV24-1 and TRBJ1-4; D gene ambiguous. V lost 4 bases to trimming and J lost 8 bases, with 16 bases between them. Germline V lookup: CDR1 KGHDR, CDR2 SFDVKD. The CDR3 has 15 residues.

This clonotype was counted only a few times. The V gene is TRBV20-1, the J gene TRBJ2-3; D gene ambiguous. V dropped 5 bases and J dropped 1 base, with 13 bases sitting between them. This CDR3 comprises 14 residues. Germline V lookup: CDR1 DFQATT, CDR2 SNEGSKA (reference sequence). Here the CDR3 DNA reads TGCAGTGCTGAGAGCGACGGGCGCACAGATACGCAGTATTTT. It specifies CSAESDGRTDTQYF.

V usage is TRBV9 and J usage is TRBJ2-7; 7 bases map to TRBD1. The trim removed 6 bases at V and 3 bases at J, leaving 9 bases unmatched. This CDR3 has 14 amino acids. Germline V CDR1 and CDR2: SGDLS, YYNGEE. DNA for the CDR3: TGTGCCAGCAACTCTGGACAGGAGGACTACGAGCAGTACTTC. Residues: CASNSGQEDYEQYF. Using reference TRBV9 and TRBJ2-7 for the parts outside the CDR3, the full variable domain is DSGVTQTPKHLITATGQRVTLRCSPRSGDLSVYWYQQSLDQGLQFLIQYYNGEERAKGNILERFSAQQFPDLHSELNLSSLELGDSALYFCASNSGQEDYEQYFGPGTRLTVT.

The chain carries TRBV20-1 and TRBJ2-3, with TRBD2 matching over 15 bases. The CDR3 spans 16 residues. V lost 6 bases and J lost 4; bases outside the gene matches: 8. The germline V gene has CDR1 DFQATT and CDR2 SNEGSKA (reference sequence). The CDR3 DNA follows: TGCAGTGCCCTGACTGGACTAGCGGGGGGGCCAGATACGCAGTATTTT. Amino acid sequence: CSALTGLAGGPDTQYF.

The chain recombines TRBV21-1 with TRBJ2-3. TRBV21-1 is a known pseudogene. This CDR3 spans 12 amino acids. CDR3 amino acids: CASSMHTDTQYF. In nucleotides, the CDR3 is TGTGCCAGCAGCATGCACACAGATACGCAGTATTTT.

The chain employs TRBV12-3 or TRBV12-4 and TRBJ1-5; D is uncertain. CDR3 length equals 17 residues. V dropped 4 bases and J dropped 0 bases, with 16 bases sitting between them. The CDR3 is CASSSFTGLTSNQPQHF. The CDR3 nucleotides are TGTGCCAGCAGTTCATTTACCGGCCTTACTAGCAATCAGCCCCAGCATTTT.

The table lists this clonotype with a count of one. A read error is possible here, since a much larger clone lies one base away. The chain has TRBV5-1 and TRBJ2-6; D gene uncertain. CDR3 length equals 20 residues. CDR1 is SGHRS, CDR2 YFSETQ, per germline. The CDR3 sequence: CATRSGAWSGYSSGTNVLTF. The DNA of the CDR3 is TGCGCCACCCGCTCAGGCGCGTGGAGTGGTTATAGCTCTGGGACCAACGTCCTGACTTTC.

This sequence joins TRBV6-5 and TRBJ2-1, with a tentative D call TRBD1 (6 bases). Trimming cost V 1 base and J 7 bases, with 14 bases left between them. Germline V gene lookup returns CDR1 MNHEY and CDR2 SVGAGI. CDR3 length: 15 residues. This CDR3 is CASSYLWGQKNEQFF. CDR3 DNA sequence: TGTGCCAGCAGTTACTTGTGGGGGCAAAAAAATGAGCAGTTCTTC.

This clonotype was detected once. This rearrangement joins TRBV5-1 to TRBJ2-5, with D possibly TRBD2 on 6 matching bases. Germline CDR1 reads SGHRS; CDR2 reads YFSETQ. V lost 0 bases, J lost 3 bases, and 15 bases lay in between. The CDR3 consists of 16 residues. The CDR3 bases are TGCGCCAGCAGCTTGGGCCACGCTCCGGGGGAAGAGACCCAGTACTTC. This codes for CASSLGHAPGEETQYF.

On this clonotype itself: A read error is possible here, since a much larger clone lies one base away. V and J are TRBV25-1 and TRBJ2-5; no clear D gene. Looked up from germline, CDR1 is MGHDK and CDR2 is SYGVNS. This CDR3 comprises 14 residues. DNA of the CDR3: TGTGCCGGCAGCAAGTCCCATAACCAAGAGACCCAGTACTTC. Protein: CAGSKSHNQETQYF.

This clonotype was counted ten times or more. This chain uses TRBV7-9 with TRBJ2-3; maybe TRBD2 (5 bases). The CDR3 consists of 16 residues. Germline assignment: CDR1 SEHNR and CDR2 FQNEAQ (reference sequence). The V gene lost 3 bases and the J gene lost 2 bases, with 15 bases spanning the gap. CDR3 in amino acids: CASSFIWQEDTDTQYF. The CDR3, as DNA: TGTGCCAGCAGCTTCATTTGGCAGGAGGACACAGATACGCAGTATTTT.

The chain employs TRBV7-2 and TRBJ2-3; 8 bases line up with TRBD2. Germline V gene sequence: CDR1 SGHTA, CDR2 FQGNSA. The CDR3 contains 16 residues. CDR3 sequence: CAKAWSSGVGTDTQYF. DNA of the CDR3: TGTGCTAAAGCTTGGAGTAGCGGGGTTGGGACAGATACGCAGTATTTT. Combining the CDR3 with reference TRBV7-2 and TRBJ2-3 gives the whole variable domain GAGVSQSPSNKVTEKGKDVELRCDPISGHTALYWYRQSLGQGLEFLIYFQGNSAPDKSGLPSDRFSAERTGGSVSTLTIQRTQQEDSAVYLCAKAWSSGVGTDTQYFGPGTRLTVL.

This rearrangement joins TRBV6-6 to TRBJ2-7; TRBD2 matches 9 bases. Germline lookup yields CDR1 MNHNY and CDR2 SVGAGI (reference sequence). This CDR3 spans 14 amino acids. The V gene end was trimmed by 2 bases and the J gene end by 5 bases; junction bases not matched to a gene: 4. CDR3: CASSYRGRADEQYF. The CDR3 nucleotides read TGTGCCAGCAGTTACCGCGGGAGGGCCGACGAGCAGTACTTC.

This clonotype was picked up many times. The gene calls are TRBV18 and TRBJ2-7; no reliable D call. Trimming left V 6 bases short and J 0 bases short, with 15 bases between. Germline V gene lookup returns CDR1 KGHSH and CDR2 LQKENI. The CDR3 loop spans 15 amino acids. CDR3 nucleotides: TGTGCCAGCTCGCCCCCGACTGCGAACTCCTACGAGCAGTACTTC. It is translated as CASSPPTANSYEQYF.

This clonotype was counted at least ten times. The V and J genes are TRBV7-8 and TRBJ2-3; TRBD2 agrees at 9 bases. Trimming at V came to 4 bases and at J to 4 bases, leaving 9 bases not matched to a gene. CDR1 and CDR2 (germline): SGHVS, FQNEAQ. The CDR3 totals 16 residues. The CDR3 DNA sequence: TGTGCCAGCAGCTACCTGGGAGCGGGGGGCGCAGATACGCAGTATTTT. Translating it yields CASSYLGAGGADTQYF.

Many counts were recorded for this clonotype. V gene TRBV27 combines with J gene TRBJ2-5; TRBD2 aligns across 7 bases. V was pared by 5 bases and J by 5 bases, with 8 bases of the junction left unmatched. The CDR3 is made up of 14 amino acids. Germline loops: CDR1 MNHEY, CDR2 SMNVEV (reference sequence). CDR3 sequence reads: CASSPRLARETQYF. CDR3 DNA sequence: TGTGCCAGCAGTCCCCGACTAGCAAGGGAGACCCAGTACTTC.

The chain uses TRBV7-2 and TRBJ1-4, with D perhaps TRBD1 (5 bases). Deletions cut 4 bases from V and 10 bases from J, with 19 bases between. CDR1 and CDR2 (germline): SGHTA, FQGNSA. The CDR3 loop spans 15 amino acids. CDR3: CASSSTVLSPGKLFF. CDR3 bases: TGTGCCAGCAGCTCGACAGTTCTCTCTCCAGGAAAACTGTTTTTT.

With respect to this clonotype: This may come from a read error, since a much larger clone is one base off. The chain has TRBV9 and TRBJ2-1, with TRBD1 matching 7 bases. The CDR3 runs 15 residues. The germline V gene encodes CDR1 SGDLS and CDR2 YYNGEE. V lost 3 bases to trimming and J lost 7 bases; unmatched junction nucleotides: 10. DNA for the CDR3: TGTGCCAGCAGCGGAGGTCTCAGGGGGTCAAATGAGCAGTTCTTC. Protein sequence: CASSGGLRGSNEQFF.

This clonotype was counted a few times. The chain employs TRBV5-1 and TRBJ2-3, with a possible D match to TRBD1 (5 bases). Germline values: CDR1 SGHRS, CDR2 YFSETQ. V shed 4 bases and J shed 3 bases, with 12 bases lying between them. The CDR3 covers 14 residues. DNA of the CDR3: TGCGCCAGCAGCCTCGGACACCCAACAGATACGCAGTATTTT. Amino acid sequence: CASSLGHPTDTQYF.

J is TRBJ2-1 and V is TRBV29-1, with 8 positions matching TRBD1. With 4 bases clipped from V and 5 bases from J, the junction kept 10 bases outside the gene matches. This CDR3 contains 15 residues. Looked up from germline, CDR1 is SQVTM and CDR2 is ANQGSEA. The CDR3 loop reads CSVGQGWRNHNEQFF. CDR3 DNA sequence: TGCAGCGTTGGACAGGGGTGGAGGAATCACAATGAGCAGTTCTTC.

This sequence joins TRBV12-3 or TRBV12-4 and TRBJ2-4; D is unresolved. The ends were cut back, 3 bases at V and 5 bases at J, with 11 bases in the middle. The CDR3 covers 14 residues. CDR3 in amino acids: CASSFWATQNIQYF. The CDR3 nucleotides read TGTGCCAGCAGTTTTTGGGCTACCCAAAACATTCAGTACTTC.

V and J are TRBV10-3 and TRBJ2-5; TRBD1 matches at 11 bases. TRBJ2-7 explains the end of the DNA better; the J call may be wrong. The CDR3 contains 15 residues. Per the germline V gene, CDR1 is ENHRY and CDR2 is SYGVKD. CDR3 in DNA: TGTGCCATCAGTGAGGGACAGGGGGCGGGTTACGAGCAGTACTTC. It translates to CAISEGQGAGYEQYF.

CDR3 residues: CASSETVLGGFAYEQYF. CDR3 bases: TGTGCCAGCAGCGAGACAGTCTTGGGGGGCTTTGCCTACGAGCAGTACTTC. The genes are TRBV28 and TRBJ2-7; D assignment may be TRBD1 or TRBD2 (6 bases each). Trimming took off 6 bases at V and 2 bases at J, with 23 bases between the two ends. Germline assignment: CDR1 MDHEN and CDR2 SYDVKM. The CDR3 sequence is 17 residues long.

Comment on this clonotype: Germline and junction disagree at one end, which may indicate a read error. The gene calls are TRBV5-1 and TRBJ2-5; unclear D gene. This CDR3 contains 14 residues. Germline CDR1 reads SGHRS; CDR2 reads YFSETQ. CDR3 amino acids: CAGSLAARQETQYF. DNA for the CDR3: TGCGCCGGCAGCTTGGCCGCGCGGCAAGAGACCCAGTACTTC.

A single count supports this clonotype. CDR3 amino acids: CASSHLTGYNEQFF. CDR3 coding DNA: TGTGCCAGCAGCCATTTAACAGGGTACAATGAGCAGTTCTTC. The genes are TRBV14 and TRBJ2-1; D is possibly TRBD1 (6 bases). CDR3 length: 14 residues. Germline loops: CDR1 SGHDN, CDR2 FVKESK. Trimming took 3 bases from V and 4 from J, leaving 10 bases between them. Together with reference TRBV14 and TRBJ2-1, the CDR3 gives the full variable domain: EAGVTQFPSHSVIEKGQTVTLRCDPISGHDNLYWYRRVMGKEIKFLLHFVKESKQDESGMPNNRFLAERTGGTYSTLKVQPAELEDSGVYFCASSHLTGYNEQFFGPGTRLTVL.